One sample yielded the 22 T cell receptor beta chains listed below, sequenced in a study of immune evolution from preneoplasia to lung adenocarcinoma. Measured with immunoSEQ multiplex PCR; TCRdb has only the in-frame clones, and not every one. The data show about 3,800 clones, roughly 80% seen once. The sample was FFPE adjacent normal lung tissue. The receptors derive from a person aged 70 to 80 with lung adenocarcinoma.

In its sample, this clone was seen a few times. The rearrangement links TRBV11-2 to TRBJ2-1; D uncertain. The V gene lost 0 bases and the J gene lost 7 bases, with 4 bases spanning the gap. This CDR3 is 12 amino acids long. Germline values: CDR1 SGHAT, CDR2 FQNNGV. For the CDR3, the DNA is TGTGCCAGCAGCTTAGATCGGAATGAGCAGTTCTTC. Its protein product is CASSLDRNEQFF.

The chain carries TRBV10-2 and TRBJ1-5; D might be TRBD1 (6 bases). The CDR3 length is 14 residues. Trimming removed 6 bases at V and 2 bases at J, with 11 bases between. Looked up from germline, CDR1 is WSHSY and CDR2 is SAAADI. The CDR3 DNA reads TGCGCCAGCAGCCCGGACAGTGGCAATCAGCCCCAGCATTTT. Residues: CASSPDSGNQPQHF.

V usage is TRBV7-9 and J usage is TRBJ2-5, with D maybe TRBD1 (7 bases). Germline V gene sequence: CDR1 SEHNR, CDR2 FQNEAQ (reference sequence). The CDR3 sequence is 15 residues long. The ends were cut back, 5 bases at V and 3 bases at J, with 16 bases in the middle. The CDR3 loop reads CASSQGVREEETQYF. CDR3 in DNA: TGTGCCAGCAGCCAGGGGGTGCGGGAAGAAGAGACCCAGTACTTC.

The chain recombines TRBV28 with TRBJ1-3, with a possible D match to TRBD1 (6 bases). CDR3 length: 16 amino acids. Germline values: CDR1 MDHEN, CDR2 SYDVKM. The germline V and J ends were trimmed by 5 bases and 8 bases, with 22 bases remaining between them. CDR3 loop: CASSLSGARRGHTIYF. The CDR3 bases are TGTGCCAGCAGTCTGTCAGGGGCCCGGCGAGGCCACACCATATATTTT.

J is TRBJ2-5 and V is TRBV6-1, with D tentatively TRBD1 or TRBD2 (5 bases each). V was shortened by 8 bases and J by 5 bases, with 15 bases between the two germline ends. Germline CDR1 MNHNS, CDR2 SASEGT. The CDR3 consists of 13 residues. CDR3 sequence (DNA): TGTGCCAGCCTGACACGGGACGGGGAGACCCAGTACTTC. Translating gives CASLTRDGETQYF.

This clone has more than one count but fewer than ten. This chain uses TRBV7-2 with TRBJ2-1, with 8 bases fitting TRBD2. The germline V gene encodes CDR1 SGHTA and CDR2 FQGNSA. J gave up 1 base and V 5 bases, and 7 bases lay outside the gene matches. The length of the CDR3 is 16 residues. CDR3: CASSATSDSSYNEQFF. The CDR3 nucleotides read TGTGCCAGCAGCGCGACTAGCGATTCTTCCTACAATGAGCAGTTCTTC.

This clone is a singleton in its sample. The gene calls are TRBV12-5 and TRBJ2-2, with TRBD1 matching 8 bases. Germline V gives CDR1 LGHNT, CDR2 FRNRAP. The V and J ends lost 6 bases and 7 bases, in that order; junction bases with no gene match: 10. The CDR3 has 15 residues. CDR3 sequence: CASGGRTGRNGELFF. CDR3 coding DNA: TGTGCTAGTGGGGGGCGGACAGGGCGGAACGGGGAGCTGTTTTTT. Complete variable domain (other parts from reference TRBV12-5 and TRBJ2-2): DARVTQTPRHKVTEMGQEVTMRCQPILGHNTVFWYRQTMMQGLELLAYFRNRAPLDDSGMPKDRFSAEMPDATLATLKIQPSEPRDSAVYFCASGGRTGRNGELFFGEGSRLTVL.

The rearrangement uses TRBV6-5 and TRBJ1-1, with 8 nucleotides matching TRBD1. CDR3 length: 14 residues. V lost 2 bases, J lost 1 base, and 0 bases stayed unmatched. The germline gives CDR1 MNHEY, CDR2 SVGAGI. This CDR3 reads CASSYQGANTEAFF. CDR3 sequence (DNA): TGTGCCAGCAGTTACCAGGGGGCGAACACTGAAGCTTTCTTT.

This chain uses TRBV30 with TRBJ1-2, with D maybe TRBD1 (6 bases). Germline CDR1 and CDR2: GTSNPN and SVGIG (reference sequence). CDR3 size: 12 residues. V dropped 4 bases and J dropped 6 bases, with 12 bases sitting between them. In DNA form, the CDR3 reads TGTGCCTGGACAGGGGCAACAGATGGCTACACCTTC. Its protein product is CAWTGATDGYTF.

This chain links TRBV29-1 with TRBJ2-5; TRBD1 matches at 8 bases. The germline CDR1 and CDR2 sequences are SQVTM and ANQGSEA. The CDR3 contains 13 residues. The V segment lost 2 bases and the J segment 5 bases; nucleotides outside the gene matches: 4. As DNA, the CDR3 is TGCAGCGTTGAAACAGGGGGTCCGGAGACCCAGTACTTC. Translated, it gives CSVETGGPETQYF.

This clone showed up just a few times. The V call is TRBV18, the J call TRBJ2-1; a weak D match, TRBD2 (5 bases). This CDR3 is built from 14 residues. The V end was cut by 0 bases, the J end by 8 bases, with 11 bases between. Germline-derived CDR1 and CDR2 are KGHSH and LQKENI. CDR3 sequence reads: CASSPPNSGDEQFF. For the CDR3, the DNA is TGTGCCAGCTCACCACCAAACAGCGGCGATGAGCAGTTCTTC. Full variable domain (missing parts from reference TRBV18 and TRBJ2-1): NAGVMQNPRHLVRRRGQEARLRCSPMKGHSHVYWYRQLPEEGLKFMVYLQKENIIDESGMPKERFSAEFPKEGPSILRIQQVVRGDSAAYFCASSPPNSGDEQFFGPGTRLTVL.

V usage is TRBV7-6 and J usage is TRBJ2-2, with a weak D call TRBD2 (6 bases). From germline, CDR1 is SGHVS and CDR2 FNYEAQ. Trimming left V 4 bases short and J 6 bases short, with 15 bases between. The CDR3 extends over 15 amino acids. As DNA, the CDR3 is TGTGCCAGCAGCTCTAGGGCGGGGAGCGCCGGGGAGCTGTTTTTT. The encoded protein is CASSSRAGSAGELFF.

V and J are TRBV4-2 and TRBJ2-1; 7 nucleotides align to TRBD2. This CDR3 spans 20 amino acids. From germline, CDR1 is LGHNA and CDR2 YNFKEQ. Trimming cost V 1 base and J 0 bases; bases outside gene matches: 15. The CDR3 region is CASSQAYLPASGSSYNEQFF. The CDR3 DNA follows: TGTGCCAGCAGCCAAGCCTACCTCCCGGCTAGCGGTAGCTCCTACAATGAGCAGTTCTTC.

A single count supports this clone. The chain employs TRBV30 and TRBJ2-1; 7 positions match TRBD2. The length of the CDR3 is 14 residues. V shed 4 bases, J shed 4 bases, and the junction held 7 bases outside the gene matches. Germline assignment: CDR1 GTSNPN and CDR2 SVGIG (reference sequence). The CDR3 DNA is TGTGCCTGGAACCCTGGGAGGGGTTACAATGAGCAGTTCTTC. Its translation: CAWNPGRGYNEQFF.

The rearrangement uses TRBV4-1 and TRBJ1-2, with TRBD1 matching over 9 bases. The CDR3 contains 16 residues. Germline assignment: CDR1 MGHRA and CDR2 YSYEKL. V lost 4 bases to trimming and J lost 5 bases; unmatched junction nucleotides: 11. The CDR3 DNA sequence: TGCGCCAGCAGCCGAACCTCCGTCGGGACAGGGTATGGCTACACCTTC. This codes for CASSRTSVGTGYGYTF.

The chain combines TRBV12-5 with TRBJ2-7; 8 nucleotides match TRBD1. Per the germline V gene, CDR1 is LGHNT and CDR2 is FRNRAP. J was trimmed by 3 bases and V by 8 bases; bases with no gene match: 24. This CDR3 has 19 amino acids. The CDR3 sequence: CASPTPGQGHQEGYYEQYF. The CDR3, as DNA: TGTGCTAGTCCCACGCCTGGACAGGGTCACCAGGAGGGTTACTACGAGCAGTACTTC. Supplemented by reference TRBV12-5 and TRBJ2-7, the full variable domain reads DARVTQTPRHKVTEMGQEVTMRCQPILGHNTVFWYRQTMMQGLELLAYFRNRAPLDDSGMPKDRFSAEMPDATLATLKIQPSEPRDSAVYFCASPTPGQGHQEGYYEQYFGPGTRLTVT.

This CDR3 is CASSQTKNTEAFF. CDR3 sequence (DNA): TGTGCCAGCTCACAGACAAAGAACACTGAAGCTTTCTTT. The chain employs TRBV18 and TRBJ1-1; D ambiguous. This CDR3 comprises 13 residues. Germline V gene sequence: CDR1 KGHSH, CDR2 LQKENI. V lost 4 bases, J lost 1 base, and 7 bases lay in between.

The CDR3 spells CASRGQGGLAFF. The CDR3 DNA reads TGTGCCAGCAGGGGACAGGGTGGTCTTGCTTTCTTT. This sequence joins TRBV27 and TRBJ1-1; TRBD1 matches 9 bases. J was trimmed by 11 bases and V by 6 bases; bases with no gene match: 7. This CDR3 has 12 residues. Germline V gene data show CDR1 as MNHEY and CDR2 as SMNVEV (reference sequence).

The chain has TRBV2 and TRBJ2-7; possible D gene TRBD1, 6 bases. This CDR3 has 14 residues. The germline CDR1 and CDR2 sequences are SNHLY and FYNNEI. The ends were cut back, 2 bases at V and 3 bases at J, with 11 bases in the middle. CDR3 loop: CASSELTGGYEQYF. The CDR3, as DNA: TGTGCCAGCAGTGAACTGACAGGAGGCTACGAGCAGTACTTC.

This sequence joins TRBV4-2 and TRBJ2-1; D unresolved. Germline V gene sequence: CDR1 LGHNA, CDR2 YNFKEQ. Trimming removed 3 bases at V and 0 bases at J, with 18 bases between. The CDR3 loop spans 18 amino acids. CDR3 sequence reads: CASSQDLVTDGSYNEQFF. The DNA of the CDR3 is TGTGCCAGCAGCCAGGATCTGGTCACGGACGGCTCCTACAATGAGCAGTTCTTC.

This clone appeared a few times. The chain joins TRBV5-6 to TRBJ2-1; TRBD2 matches at 11 bases. Germline CDR1 SGHDT, CDR2 YYEEEE. V was clipped by 0 bases and J by 8 bases; unmatched bases: 10. The CDR3 runs 17 residues. CDR3: CASSLARVTSGDHEQFF. CDR3 sequence (DNA): TGTGCCAGCAGCTTGGCCAGGGTGACTAGCGGGGATCATGAGCAGTTCTTC.

V and J are TRBV19 and TRBJ2-7; D is perhaps TRBD1 (5 bases). CDR3 length: 13 residues. The germline V gene has CDR1 LNHDA and CDR2 SQIVND (reference sequence). Trimming removed 5 bases at V and 3 bases at J, with 11 bases between. CDR3 DNA sequence: TGTGCCAGTAGTTACTTTACAGGCTACGAGCAGTACTTC. Translating it yields CASSYFTGYEQYF.